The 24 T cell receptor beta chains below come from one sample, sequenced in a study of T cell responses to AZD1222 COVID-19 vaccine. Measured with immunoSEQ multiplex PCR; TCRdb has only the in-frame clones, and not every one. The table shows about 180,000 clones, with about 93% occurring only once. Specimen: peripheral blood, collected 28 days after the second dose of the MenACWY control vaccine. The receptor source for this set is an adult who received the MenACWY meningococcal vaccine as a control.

The DNA of the CDR3 is TGTGCCAGCACTGACGGAACCTCTGGGGCCAACGTCCTGACTTTC. Translated: CASTDGTSGANVLTF. This chain links TRBV2 with TRBJ2-6; no reliable D call. CDR3 length: 15 amino acids. V was pared by 7 bases and J by 0 bases, with 10 bases between. The germline V gene has CDR1 SNHLY and CDR2 FYNNEI.

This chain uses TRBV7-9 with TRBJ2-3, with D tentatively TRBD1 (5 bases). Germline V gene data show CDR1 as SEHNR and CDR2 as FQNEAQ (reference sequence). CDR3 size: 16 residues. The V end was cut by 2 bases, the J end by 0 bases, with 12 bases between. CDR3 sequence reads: CASSLFGRASTDTQYF. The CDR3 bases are TGTGCCAGCAGCTTATTTGGCAGGGCCAGCACAGATACGCAGTATTTT.

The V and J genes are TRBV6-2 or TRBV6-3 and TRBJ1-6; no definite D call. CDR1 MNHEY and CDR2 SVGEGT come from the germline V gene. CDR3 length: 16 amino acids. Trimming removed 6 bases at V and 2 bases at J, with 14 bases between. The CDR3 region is CASSPGRRAYNSPLHF. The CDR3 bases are TGTGCCAGCAGCCCTGGGCGGAGGGCCTATAATTCACCCCTCCACTTT.

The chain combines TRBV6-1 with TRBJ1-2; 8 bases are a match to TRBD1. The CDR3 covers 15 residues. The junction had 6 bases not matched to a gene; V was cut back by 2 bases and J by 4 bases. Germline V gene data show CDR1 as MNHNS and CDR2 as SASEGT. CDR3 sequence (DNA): TGTGCCAGCAGTGAACAGGGGGCTGCAGGCTATGGCTACACCTTC. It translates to CASSEQGAAGYGYTF.

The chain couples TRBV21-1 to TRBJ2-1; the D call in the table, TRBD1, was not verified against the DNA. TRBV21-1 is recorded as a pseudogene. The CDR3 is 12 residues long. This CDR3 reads CASSPHPPEQFF. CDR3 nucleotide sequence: TGTGCCAGCAGCCCACACCCCCCTGAGCAGTTCTTC.

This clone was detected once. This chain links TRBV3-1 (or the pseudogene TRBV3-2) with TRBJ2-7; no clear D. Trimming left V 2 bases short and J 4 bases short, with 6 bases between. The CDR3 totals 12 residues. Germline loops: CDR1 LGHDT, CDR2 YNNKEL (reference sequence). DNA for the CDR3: TGTGCCAGCAGCCAATGGGTTTACGAGCAGTACTTC. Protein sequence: CASSQWVYEQYF.

CDR3 sequence reads: CASSARHYGYTF. The CDR3 region has the DNA TGTGCCAGCAGCGCCAGACACTATGGCTACACCTTC. This chain joins TRBV11-2 and TRBJ1-2, with D unclear. CDR3 length equals 12 residues. From germline, CDR1 is SGHAT and CDR2 FQNNGV. Trimming removed 5 bases at V and 3 bases at J, with 7 bases between.

CDR3 residues: CASSQEGTRERKTQYF. CDR3 DNA sequence: TGCGCCAGCAGCCAAGAGGGTACCAGGGAAAGGAAGACCCAGTACTTC. J is TRBJ2-5 and V is TRBV4-1; D is perhaps TRBD1 (5 bases). CDR1 is MGHRA and CDR2 is YSYEKL in the germline V gene. The CDR3 has 16 amino acids. Deletions cut 0 bases from V and 6 bases from J, with 17 bases between.

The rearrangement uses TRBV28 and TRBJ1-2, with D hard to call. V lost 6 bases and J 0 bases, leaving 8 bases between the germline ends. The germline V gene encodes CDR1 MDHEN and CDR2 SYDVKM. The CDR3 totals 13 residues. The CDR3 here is CASRHGSNYGYTF. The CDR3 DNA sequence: TGTGCCAGCAGGCATGGATCTAACTATGGCTACACCTTC.

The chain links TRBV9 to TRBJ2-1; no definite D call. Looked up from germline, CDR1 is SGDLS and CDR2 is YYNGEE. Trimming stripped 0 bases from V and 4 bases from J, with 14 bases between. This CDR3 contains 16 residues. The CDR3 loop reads CASSVVGSPGYNEQFF. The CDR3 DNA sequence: TGTGCCAGCAGCGTAGTCGGGTCCCCCGGGTACAATGAGCAGTTCTTC.

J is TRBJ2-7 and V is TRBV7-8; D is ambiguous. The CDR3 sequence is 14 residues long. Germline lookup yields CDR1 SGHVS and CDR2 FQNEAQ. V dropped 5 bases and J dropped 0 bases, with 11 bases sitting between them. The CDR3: CASSAMDASYEQYF. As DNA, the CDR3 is TGTGCCAGCAGCGCGATGGACGCCTCCTACGAGCAGTACTTC.

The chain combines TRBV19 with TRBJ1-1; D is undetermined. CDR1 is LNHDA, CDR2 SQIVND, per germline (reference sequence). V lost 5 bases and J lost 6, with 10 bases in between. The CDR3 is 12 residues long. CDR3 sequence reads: CASSPRPSEAFF. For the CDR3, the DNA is TGTGCCAGTAGTCCCCGGCCCTCTGAAGCTTTCTTT.

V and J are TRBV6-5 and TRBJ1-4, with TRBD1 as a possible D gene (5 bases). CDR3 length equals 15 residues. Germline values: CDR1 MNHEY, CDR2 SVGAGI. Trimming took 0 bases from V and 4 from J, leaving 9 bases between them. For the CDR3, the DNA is TGTGCCAGCAGTTACTCGGGGGGTGATAATGAAAAACTGTTTTTT. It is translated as CASSYSGGDNEKLFF.

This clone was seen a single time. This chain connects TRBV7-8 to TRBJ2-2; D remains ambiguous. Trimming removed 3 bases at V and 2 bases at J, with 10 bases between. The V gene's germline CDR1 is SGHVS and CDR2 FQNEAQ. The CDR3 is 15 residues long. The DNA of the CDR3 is TGTGCCAGCAGCTTCCGTTCGATCAACACCGGGGAGCTGTTTTTT. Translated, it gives CASSFRSINTGELFF.

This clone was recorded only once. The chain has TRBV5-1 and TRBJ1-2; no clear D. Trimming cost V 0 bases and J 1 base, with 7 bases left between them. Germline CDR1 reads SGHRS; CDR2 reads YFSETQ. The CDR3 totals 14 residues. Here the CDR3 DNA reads TGCGCCAGCAGCTTGGAGGCCAGTAACTATGGCTACACCTTC. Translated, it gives CASSLEASNYGYTF. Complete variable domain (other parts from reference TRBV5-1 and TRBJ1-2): KAGVTQTPRYLIKTRGQQVTLSCSPISGHRSVSWYQQTPGQGLQFLFEYFSETQRNKGNFPGRFSGRQFSNSRSEMNVSTLELGDSALYLCASSLEASNYGYTFGSGTRLTVV.

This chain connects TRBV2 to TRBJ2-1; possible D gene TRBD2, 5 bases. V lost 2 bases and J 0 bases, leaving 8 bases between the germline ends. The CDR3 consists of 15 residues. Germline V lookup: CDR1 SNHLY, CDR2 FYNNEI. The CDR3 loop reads CASSERGSSYNEQFF. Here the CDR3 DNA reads TGTGCCAGCAGTGAACGGGGAAGCTCCTACAATGAGCAGTTCTTC.

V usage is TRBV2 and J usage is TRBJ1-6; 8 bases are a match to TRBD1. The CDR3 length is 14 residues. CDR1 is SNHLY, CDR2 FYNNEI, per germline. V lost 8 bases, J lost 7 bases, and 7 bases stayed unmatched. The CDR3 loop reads CASVPGQVNSPLHF. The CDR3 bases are TGTGCCAGCGTGCCGGGACAGGTGAATTCACCCCTCCACTTT.

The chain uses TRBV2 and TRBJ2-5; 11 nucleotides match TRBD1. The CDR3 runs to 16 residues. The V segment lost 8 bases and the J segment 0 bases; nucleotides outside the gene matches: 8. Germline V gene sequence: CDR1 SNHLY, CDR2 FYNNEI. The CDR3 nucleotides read TGTGCCAGCGCCGGTCGGACAGGGGGCTACCAAGAGACCCAGTACTTC. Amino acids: CASAGRTGGYQETQYF.

CDR3 protein: CAISDGQAYEQYF. The CDR3 DNA follows: TGTGCCATCAGTGACGGGCAGGCCTACGAGCAGTACTTC. The chain is built from TRBV10-3 and TRBJ2-7; the D is unclear. Looked up from germline, CDR1 is ENHRY and CDR2 is SYGVKD. This CDR3 is 13 amino acids long. V was shortened by 3 bases and J by 2 bases, with 8 bases between the two germline ends.

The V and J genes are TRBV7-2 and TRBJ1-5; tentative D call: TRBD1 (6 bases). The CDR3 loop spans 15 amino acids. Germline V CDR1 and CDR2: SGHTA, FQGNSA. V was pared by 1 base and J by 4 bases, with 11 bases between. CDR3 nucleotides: TGTGCCAGCAGCTTAGTACAGGGTGTGAATCAGCCCCAGCATTTT. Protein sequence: CASSLVQGVNQPQHF.

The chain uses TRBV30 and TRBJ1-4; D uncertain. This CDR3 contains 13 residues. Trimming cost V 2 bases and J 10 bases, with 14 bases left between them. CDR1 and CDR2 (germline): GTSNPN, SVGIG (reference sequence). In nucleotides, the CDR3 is TGTGCCTGGAGTTTTATCCAACGCGGAAAACTGTTTTTT. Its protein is CAWSFIQRGKLFF.

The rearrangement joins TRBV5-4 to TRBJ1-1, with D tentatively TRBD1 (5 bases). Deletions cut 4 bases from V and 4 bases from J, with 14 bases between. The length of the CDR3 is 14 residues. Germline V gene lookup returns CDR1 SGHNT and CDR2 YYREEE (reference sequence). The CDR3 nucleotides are TGTGCCAGCAGCCCGGTTACGGGACGCACTGAAGCTTTCTTT. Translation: CASSPVTGRTEAFF.

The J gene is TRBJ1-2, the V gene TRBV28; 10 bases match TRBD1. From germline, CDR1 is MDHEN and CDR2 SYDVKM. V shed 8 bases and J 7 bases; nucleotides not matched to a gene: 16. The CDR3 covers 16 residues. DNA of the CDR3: TGTGCCAGCGGCCAAGCTCTCGGACAGGGGGTAGTTGGCTACACCTTC. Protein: CASGQALGQGVVGYTF.

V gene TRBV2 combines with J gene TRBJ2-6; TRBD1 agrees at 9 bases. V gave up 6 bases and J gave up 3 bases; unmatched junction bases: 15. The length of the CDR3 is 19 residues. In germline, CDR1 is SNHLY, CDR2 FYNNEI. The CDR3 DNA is TGTGCCAGCAGGAAACGGGACAGGGAGGGCGTGAGTGGGGCCAACGTCCTGACTTTC. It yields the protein CASRKRDREGVSGANVLTF.